Listed below are T cell receptor beta chains from one sample, sequenced in a study of post-analysis software for immune sequencing data. A single record per CDR3 protein comes from TCRdb applying MiXCR to the PCR reads. Among 750,000 to 950,000 distinct CDR3 sequences, roughly 50% were seen once, and the ten largest hold roughly 4.4%. Sequenced material: blood. The source of these receptors is a girl aged 10-17 years with multiple sclerosis. Both conserved end residues are trimmed from each CDR3. Fields, in order: J gene, V gene, CDR3 protein.

TRBJ1-5 TRBV20-1 SARAGTGVNQPQH
TRBJ1-2 TRBV20-1 SARSPGPYGYT
TRBJ1-5 TRBV6-5 ASSYDSSNQPQH
TRBJ1-1 TRBV6-6 ASSTGQGWTEAF
TRBJ2-7 TRBV5-4 ASSPSPTLDYEQY
TRBJ2-7 TRBV5-1 ASSLGNTEGYEQY
TRBJ2-5 TRBV5-1 ASSQAAGREGRETQY
TRBJ2-1 TRBV7-9 ASSTPGTPKVPYNEQF
TRBJ1-2 TRBV6-5 ASNSRTEIGYT
TRBJ2-3 TRBV7-9 ASSSTLAGPTDTQY